The 13 T cell receptor beta chains listed next were all sequenced from one sample in a study of blood T cell repertoires in COVID-19. Using immunoSEQ multiplex PCR, the repertoire was profiled, and TCRdb retains in-frame clones only, with some absent. This repertoire shows roughly 400,000 clones, 75% to 90% found once; its top ten account for 1.1%. Sequencing was carried out using PBMCs or T cells enriched from blood (not recorded which). The receptor source for this set is a man aged 25-40 years who had recovered from COVID-19.

V and J are TRBV9 and TRBJ2-5; D gene unclear. Trimming took off 3 bases at V and 0 bases at J, with 6 bases between the two ends. The CDR3 contains 13 residues. Germline V gives CDR1 SGDLS, CDR2 YYNGEE. The CDR3 loop is CASSEADQETQYF. CDR3 sequence (DNA): TGTGCCAGCAGCGAAGCCGACCAAGAGACCCAGTACTTC.

The CDR3: CASSSLIQATGYEQYF. The CDR3 coding sequence is TGTGCCAGCAGTTCCCTTATACAGGCAACAGGGTACGAGCAGTACTTC. The chain joins TRBV27 to TRBJ2-7; TRBD1 is a possible D gene (6 bases). This CDR3 has 16 amino acids. V was pared by 4 bases and J by 4 bases, with 20 bases between. Germline V gene lookup returns CDR1 MNHEY and CDR2 SMNVEV (reference sequence).

The V and J genes are TRBV7-9 and TRBJ1-1, with D unclear. This CDR3 has 12 residues. The V gene's germline CDR1 is SEHNR and CDR2 FQNEAQ (reference sequence). Trimming removed 5 bases at V and 8 bases at J, with 12 bases between. CDR3: CASSPWRVEAFF. In nucleotides, the CDR3 is TGTGCCAGCAGCCCCTGGCGGGTAGAAGCTTTCTTT.

J is TRBJ2-1 and V is TRBV11-3; D is possibly TRBD2 (5 bases). The CDR3 extends over 15 amino acids. The ends were cut back, 3 bases at V and 3 bases at J, with 12 bases in the middle. CDR1 and CDR2 from the germline V gene are SGHNT and YENEEA. The CDR3 sequence is CASSLDGIGYNEQFF. The CDR3, as DNA: TGTGCCAGCAGCTTGGACGGGATTGGCTACAATGAGCAGTTCTTC.

This sequence joins TRBV19 and TRBJ2-5; TRBD2 agrees at 14 bases. The germline V gene encodes CDR1 LNHDA and CDR2 SQIVND (reference sequence). The CDR3 sequence is 17 residues long. Unmatched junction bases numbered 11, after V lost 6 bases and J lost 5 bases. CDR3 DNA sequence: TGTGCCAGTAGCCTAGAAAAGGGACTAGCGGGAGAGGAGACCCAGTACTTC. Translated: CASSLEKGLAGEETQYF.

This chain connects TRBV10-3 to TRBJ1-5; 8 nucleotides align to TRBD1. After removal of 8 bases from V and 7 bases from J, the junction contained 4 bases not matched to a gene. The CDR3 is 12 residues long. Germline CDR1 is ENHRY and CDR2 is SYGVKD. Here the CDR3 DNA reads TGTGCCATCGGACAGGGTAACCAGCCCCAGCATTTT. Translating it yields CAIGQGNQPQHF.

The gene calls are TRBV7-7 and TRBJ2-7; 9 bases line up with TRBD1. The junction had 9 bases not matched to a gene; V was cut back by 7 bases and J by 2 bases. The CDR3 totals 15 residues. The V gene's germline CDR1 is SSHAT and CDR2 FNYEAQ (reference sequence). The CDR3 DNA is TGTGCCAGCATCAGATCTCGACAGGGGGCCTACGAGCAGTACTTC. Protein product: CASIRSRQGAYEQYF. The whole variable domain, remainder taken from reference TRBV7-7 and TRBJ2-7, is GAGVSQSPRYKVTKRGQDVTLRCDPISSHATLYWYQQALGQGPEFLTYFNYEAQPDKSGLPSDRFSAERPEGSISTLTIQRTEQRDSAMYRCASIRSRQGAYEQYFGPGTRLTVT.

The chain employs TRBV12-5 and TRBJ1-5; D possibly corresponds to TRBD1 (6 bases). V gave up 6 bases and J gave up 2 bases, with 20 bases separating them. From germline, CDR1 is LGHNT and CDR2 FRNRAP. The CDR3 consists of 17 residues. The CDR3 is CASGVWDHRVGNQPQHF. CDR3 in DNA: TGTGCTAGTGGCGTATGGGATCACAGGGTTGGCAATCAGCCCCAGCATTTT. Full variable domain (remainder filled in from reference TRBV12-5 and TRBJ1-5): DARVTQTPRHKVTEMGQEVTMRCQPILGHNTVFWYRQTMMQGLELLAYFRNRAPLDDSGMPKDRFSAEMPDATLATLKIQPSEPRDSAVYFCASGVWDHRVGNQPQHFGDGTRLSIL.

The V call is TRBV10-1, the J call TRBJ2-1; tentatively, D is TRBD2 (5 bases). The CDR3 extends over 12 amino acids. Between the trimmed V and J ends, which lost 6 bases and 8 bases, there was a span of 11 bases. Germline lookup yields CDR1 WNHNN and CDR2 SYGVQD (reference sequence). CDR3 loop: CASRQLDDEQFF. CDR3 in DNA: TGCGCCAGCAGGCAACTAGACGATGAGCAGTTCTTC.

The J gene is TRBJ1-1, the V gene TRBV5-1; D is possibly TRBD1 (6 bases). V gave up 4 bases and J gave up 1 base, with 8 bases separating them. The CDR3 consists of 13 residues. The V gene's germline CDR1 is SGHRS and CDR2 YFSETQ. The CDR3: CASSPRGNTEAFF. The CDR3, as DNA: TGCGCCAGCAGCCCCAGGGGGAACACTGAAGCTTTCTTT.

This chain uses TRBV5-1 with TRBJ2-1; the match to TRBD2 covers 12 bases. The CDR3 loop spans 14 amino acids. Germline loops: CDR1 SGHRS, CDR2 YFSETQ. The V segment lost 7 bases and the J segment 10 bases; nucleotides outside the gene matches: 9. CDR3 sequence reads: CASASSGRAWEQFF. CDR3 nucleotide sequence: TGCGCCAGCGCTTCTAGCGGGAGGGCATGGGAGCAGTTCTTC. The full variable domain, in which reference TRBV5-1 and TRBJ2-1 provide the parts outside the CDR3, is KAGVTQTPRYLIKTRGQQVTLSCSPISGHRSVSWYQQTPGQGLQFLFEYFSETQRNKGNFPGRFSGRQFSNSRSEMNVSTLELGDSALYLCASASSGRAWEQFFGPGTRLTVL.

The chain recombines TRBV28 with TRBJ2-2, with no clear D. Trimming left V 3 bases short and J 2 bases short, with 7 bases between. Germline V gives CDR1 MDHEN, CDR2 SYDVKM. CDR3 length: 14 amino acids. CDR3 amino acids: CASSFIPNTGELFF. Here the CDR3 DNA reads TGTGCCAGCAGTTTCATCCCAAACACCGGGGAGCTGTTTTTT. Looking up the rest from reference TRBV28 and TRBJ2-2 gives the full variable domain: DVKVTQSSRYLVKRTGEKVFLECVQDMDHENMFWYRQDPGLGLRLIYFSYDVKMKEKGDIPEGYSVSREKKERFSLILESASTNQTSMYLCASSFIPNTGELFFGEGSRLTVL.

CDR3 coding DNA: TGTGCCTGGAGTCGTGGGGGCAGGGACGAGCAGTACTTC. Its protein is CAWSRGGRDEQYF. The rearrangement uses TRBV30 and TRBJ2-7, with D perhaps TRBD1 (6 bases). V shed 2 bases and J shed 5 bases, with 13 bases lying between them. CDR3 length: 13 residues. CDR1 and CDR2 from the germline V gene are GTSNPN and SVGIG (reference sequence).